This T cell receptor beta chain was identified during a study of response to subunit inactivated influenza vaccine. Study results and caveats: Each seasonal flu vaccination may recruit only limited new T cells, authors suggested.

TCRdb reprocessed the RT-PCR reads with MiXCR, giving one entry per CDR3 protein. This sample has 400,000 to 650,000 distinct CDR3 sequences; roughly 7.6% occur once, and the top ten carry around 13%. For this clonotype: Its target is not known.

CDR1 and CDR2 from the germline V gene are SGHDN and FVKESK. CDR3 size: 14 residues. V gave up 4 bases and J gave up 2 bases, with 10 bases separating them. This TCR was sampled from a man between 50 and 70 years old who received an inactivated influenza vaccine. The starting material was PBMCs from blood, obtained less than 25 months after vaccination. The chain joins TRBV14 to TRBJ2-3; D not certain. The CDR3: CASSRAAVTDTQYF. CDR3 bases: TGTGCCAGCAGCCGCGCGGCGGTCACAGATACGCAGTATTTT.